This T cell receptor beta chain was captured by sequencing in a study of blood T cell repertoires in COVID-19 (dated by TCRdb to about 2020). With respect to the entire study: Collaborator samples came from the United States, Italy and Spain and covered acute and convalescent phases of COVID-19. The material from the prospective study consisted of cDNA or gDNA derived from T cells, B-cell-depleted T cells, or PBMCs. Subjects who had been exposed to COVID-19, were actively infected with it, or had recovered from it provided the deeply sampled blood TCRbeta repertoires that made up the dataset. The repertoires were released in a freely available public database meant as a resource for research on the immune response to SARS-CoV-2. Samples were obtained from the ongoing ImmuneRACE study (first 160 participants) and from about 1,300 subjects provided by 6 global collaborators. Sample metadata almost always included a de-identified subject ID, COVID-19 status, age in years and sex. Where available, HLA class I and class II types were obtained from metadata supplied by the sample provider rather than from assay-based typing.

TCRbeta CDR3 regions were amplified from genomic DNA by means of the immunoSEQ Assay, a bias-controlled multiplex PCR. Turning to the authors' computational methods: The number of nucleated cells in each sample was estimated from the amplification of reference gene primers within the assay. Sequence reads were collapsed and filtered to measure the absolute abundance of every unique TCRbeta CDR3 rearrangement. For each sample, productive Simpson clonality was calculated as the square root of Simpson's diversity index across productive rearrangements. TCRdb obtained this table from immuneACCESS and retained in-frame rearrangements with V and J assigned. These tables miss some clones; where compared with another copy, unresolved V genes account for less than half of the shortfall, and the remainder is unexplained. Clone size and the V and J calls come from that table; the DNA yielded D and trimming. In all, the sample holds fewer than 250,000 clones, and about 88% of those were seen once. Over 1.5% of the sample is taken by the ten largest.

General findings and caveats noted by the study authors: How much clinical and demographic metadata was included differed by source and by participant, and the metadata was provided uncurated.

The collaborating institutions used their own protocols to collect whole blood in K2EDTA tubes. For TCRbeta analysis, collaborators shipped samples as frozen whole blood, isolated PBMCs, or DNA extracted from either of those sample types. According to the germline V gene, CDR1 reads SGHDT and CDR2 reads YYEEEE. V loses 2 bases of germline sequence and J loses 0 bases, and the interval between the two ends is 9 bases. The CDR3 measures 15 amino acids from cysteine to phenylalanine. CDR3 DNA only is kept here, 45 bases in frame from base 1. To note about this clone: It has no known antigen specificity. Base quality data are lacking; no much larger clone is found one base away.

The rearrangement joined TRBV5-6 to TRBJ1-5, and TRBD1 may be the D gene, going by 5 matching bases. The sequence derives from a man between 65 and 85 years old with acute or convalescent COVID-19. Sequenced input: peripheral blood. In nucleotides, the sequence is TGTGCCAGCAGCTTCGCAGGGTATAGCAATCAGCCCCAGCATTTT. Protein translation: CASSFAGYSNQPQHF.